A selection of T cell receptor beta chains follows, all from one sample in a study of blood T cells in healthy people across ages. TCRdb reanalysed the 5' RACE reads using MiXCR and keeps one entry per CDR3 protein. The sample lists nearly 1 million distinct CDR3 sequences; about 51% were seen once. Material: blood. These receptors all come from a woman aged 55-69 years in good health. CDR3s include the opening cysteine and the closing phenylalanine or tryptophan. D genes are given only for firm matches. The listing skips clone size in some rows; elsewhere it reads once, few, many or a size class.

j_call clone_size d_call cdr3_length v_call cdr3_nt cdr3_aa
TRBJ2-3 NA TRBD2 15 TRBV4-1 TGCGCCAGCAGCCAAGGTAACGGCGGGAGGTATACGCAGTATTTT CASSQGNGGRYTQYF
TRBJ2-1 NA TRBD2 19 TRBV12-3/TRBV12-4 TGTGCCAGCAGTCTCCGGACTAGCGGGAGGGCTAAGAGGTACAATGAGCAGTTCTTC CASSLRTSGRAKRYNEQFF
TRBJ1-4 NA NA 16 TRBV4-3 TGCGCCAGCAGCCAAGCCTACAGGGCCTTTAATGAAAAACTGTTTTTT CASSQAYRAFNEKLFF
TRBJ2-1 NA TRBD1 15 TRBV4-3 TGCGCCAGCAGCCAAAATAGTAGGACAGGGATTGAGCAGTTCTTC CASSQNSRTGIEQFF
TRBJ2-7 few TRBD1 12 TRBV7-9 TGTGCCAGCGGACAGGGGGCTATCGAGCAGTACTTC CASGQGAIEQYF
TRBJ2-7 once NA 11 TRBV10-3 TGTGCCAGCAGTGGTAACCACGAGCAGTACTTC CASSGNHEQYF
TRBJ2-1 NA TRBD2 17 TRBV2 TGTGCCAGCAGTGGAAGCGGGAGGGCCCCGCCTTCCAATGAGCAGTTCTTC CASSGSGRAPPSNEQFF
TRBJ2-3 NA NA 14 TRBV4-1 TGCGCCAGCAGCCAGGGTCCAGGCGCAGATACGCAGTATTTT CASSQGPGADTQYF
TRBJ1-1 NA NA 14 TRBV7-2 TGTGCCAGCAGCTTAGACGATGCTTACACTGAAGCTTTCTTT CASSLDDAYTEAFF
TRBJ1-1 few NA 13 TRBV29-1 TGCAGCGTTGGCATCGGGGACGGCGCTGAAGCTTTCTTT CSVGIGDGAEAFF
TRBJ2-1 NA NA 12 TRBV9 TGTGCCAGCAGCGTAGGAACCCGTGAGCAGTTCTTC CASSVGTREQFF
TRBJ2-1 NA TRBD2 17 TRBV20-1 TGCAGTGCTAGAGATCCGAGGAGCGGGATCTCCTACAATGAGCAGTTCTTC CSARDPRSGISYNEQFF
TRBJ2-7 few TRBD1 15 TRBV7-9 TGTGCCAGCAGTCGGGCCGGGACAGGATCCTACGAGCAGTACTTC CASSRAGTGSYEQYF
TRBJ1-4 NA TRBD1 13 TRBV20-1 TGCAGTGCTCTCGGACAGGGAAACGAAAAACTGTTTTTT CSALGQGNEKLFF
TRBJ2-3 NA NA 17 TRBV6-1 TGTGCCTGCAGTGACTGGGCTATACGGAGGGTAGGAGATACGCAGTATTTT CACSDWAIRRVGDTQYF
TRBJ1-5 NA TRBD1 18 TRBV27 TGTGCCAGCAGTTACAAGACTCCAGGGGGCGCCGGCAATCAGCCCCAGCATTTT CASSYKTPGGAGNQPQHF
TRBJ2-5 few NA 15 TRBV15 TGTGCCACCAGCAGAGATTCGTCCTACCAAGAGACCCAGTACTTC CATSRDSSYQETQYF
TRBJ2-1 NA TRBD2 18 TRBV11-2 TGTGCCAGCAGCTTAGTCCGTCTAGCGGGCATCTCCTACAATGAGCAGTTCTTC CASSLVRLAGISYNEQFF
TRBJ2-7 few TRBD1 13 TRBV6-6 TGTGCCAGCCGGGGACAGGGGGCAGGTGAGCAGTACTTC CASRGQGAGEQYF
TRBJ2-5 many NA 11 TRBV20-1 TGCAGTGCTAGAGTGAAAGAGACCCAGTACTTC CSARVKETQYF
TRBJ2-2 NA NA 13 TRBV12-3/TRBV12-4 TGTGCCAGCAGTTTGCGGAACACCGGGGAGCTGTTTTTT CASSLRNTGELFF
TRBJ1-1 NA TRBD1 15 TRBV12-3/TRBV12-4 TGTGCCAGCAGCCGCTCAGGGGGGGGGAACACTGAAGCTTTCTTT CASSRSGGGNTEAFF
TRBJ2-1 NA TRBD2 15 TRBV6-2/TRBV6-3 TGTGCCAGCAGTAGCGGACTAGCGGGAGGCGGTGAGCAGTTCTTC CASSSGLAGGGEQFF
TRBJ2-7 once NA 14 TRBV25-1 TGTGCCAGCAGTGAATCCCCAGAGGAGTACGAGCAGTACTTC CASSESPEEYEQYF
TRBJ2-1 few NA 13 TRBV7-2 TGTGCCAGCAGCTTTTCCCAATACAATGAGCAGTTCTTC CASSFSQYNEQFF
TRBJ1-1 NA NA 12 TRBV7-9 TGTGCCAGCACCCCGAGGACGGATGAAGCTTTCTTT CASTPRTDEAFF
TRBJ2-4 NA NA 14 TRBV12-3/TRBV12-4 TGTGCCAGCAGCCCACAGCTAGCCAAAAACATTCAGTACTTC CASSPQLAKNIQYF
TRBJ2-7 NA NA 13 TRBV12-3/TRBV12-4 TGTGCCAGCGGGTCCAGTCCGCCCTACGAGCAGTACTTC CASGSSPPYEQYF
TRBJ2-1 NA TRBD2 15 TRBV5-1 TGCGCCGGCAGCTTCCAGCGGGAGGCAAACAATGAGCAGTTCTTC CAGSFQREANNEQFF
TRBJ2-5 NA TRBD1 14 TRBV11-1 TGTGCCAGCAGCCTTTGGACAGGGGGAGAGACCCAGTACTTC CASSLWTGGETQYF
TRBJ2-3 many TRBD1 14 TRBV5-1 TGTGCCAGCTCTCGGACAGGGGGCACAGATACGCAGTATTTT CASSRTGGTDTQYF
TRBJ1-5 once NA 14 TRBV20-1 TGCAGTGCTATGGGAGGGTATAGCAATCAGCCCCAGCATTTT CSAMGGYSNQPQHF
TRBJ2-5 NA NA 12 TRBV7-2 TGTGCCAGCAGCTCGACAAAAGAGACCCAGTACTTC CASSSTKETQYF
TRBJ2-1 NA TRBD2 14 TRBV20-1 TGCAGTGCCTCAAAGGGACTAGCGGGAGGGCCAATGTTCTTC CSASKGLAGGPMFF
TRBJ2-1 NA NA 16 TRBV5-6 TGTGCCAGCAGCCCACTGGACTCGCTCTCCTACAATGAGCAGTTCTTC CASSPLDSLSYNEQFF
TRBJ2-5 NA NA 13 TRBV20-1 TGCAGTGCTAGGAAAGGGACATCAGGGACCCAGTACTTC CSARKGTSGTQYF
TRBJ2-1 NA NA 13 TRBV6-5 TGTGCCAGCAGACAAGGCCTCAATAATGAGCAGTTCTTC CASRQGLNNEQFF
TRBJ2-3 many NA 14 TRBV11-2 TGTGCCAGCAGCCCGGCGGGGCTCACAGATACGCAGTATTTT CASSPAGLTDTQYF
TRBJ2-7 NA NA 13 TRBV12-5 TGTGCTAGTGGTTTGTGCCCTAGCTGCGAGCAGTACTTC CASGLCPSCEQYF
TRBJ2-7 NA TRBD1 15 TRBV27 TGTGCCAGCAGTTTTGGAGGACAGGGACCCTACGAGCAGTACTTC CASSFGGQGPYEQYF
TRBJ2-5 NA NA 15 TRBV20-1 TGCAGTGCTAGTCCAGTAGGAGAATCCAAAGAGACCCAGTACTTC CSASPVGESKETQYF
TRBJ2-5 NA TRBD2 14 TRBV3-1 TGTGCCAGCCAGCGGGAGGGGGCCCAAGAGACCCAGTACTTC CASQREGAQETQYF
TRBJ1-2 NA NA 15 TRBV7-2 TGTGCCAGCAGCTCCTATATTGAGGAAGACTATGGCTACACCTTC CASSSYIEEDYGYTF
TRBJ2-7 NA NA 15 TRBV12-3/TRBV12-4 TGTGCCAGCACGTCTACAGGGAAAGGATCCTACGAGCAGTACTTC CASTSTGKGSYEQYF
TRBJ1-4 once TRBD1 13 TRBV6-1 TGTGCCAGCTGGACAGGGGCGGGAGAAAAACTGTTTTTT CASWTGAGEKLFF